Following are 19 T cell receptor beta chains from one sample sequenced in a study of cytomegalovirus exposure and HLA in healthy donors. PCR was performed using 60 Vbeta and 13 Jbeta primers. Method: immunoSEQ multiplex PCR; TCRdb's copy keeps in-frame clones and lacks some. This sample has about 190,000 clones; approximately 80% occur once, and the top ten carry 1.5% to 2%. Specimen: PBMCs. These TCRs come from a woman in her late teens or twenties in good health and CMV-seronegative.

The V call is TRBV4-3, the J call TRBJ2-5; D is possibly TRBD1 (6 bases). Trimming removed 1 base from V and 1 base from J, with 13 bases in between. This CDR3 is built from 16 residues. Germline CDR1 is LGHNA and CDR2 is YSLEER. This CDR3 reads CASSQVAGAFQETQYF. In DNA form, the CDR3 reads TGCGCCAGCAGCCAAGTTGCAGGGGCGTTCCAAGAGACCCAGTACTTC.

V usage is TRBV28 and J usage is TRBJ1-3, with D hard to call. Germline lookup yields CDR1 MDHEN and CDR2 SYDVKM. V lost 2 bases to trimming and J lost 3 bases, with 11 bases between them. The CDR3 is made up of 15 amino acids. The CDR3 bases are TGTGCCAGCAGTTTAAGGACCGGGATTGGAAACACCATATATTTT. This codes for CASSLRTGIGNTIYF.

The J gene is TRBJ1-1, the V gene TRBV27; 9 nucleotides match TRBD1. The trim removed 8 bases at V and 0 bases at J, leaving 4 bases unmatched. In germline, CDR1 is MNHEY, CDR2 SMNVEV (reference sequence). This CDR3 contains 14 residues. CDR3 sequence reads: CASADRGMNTEAFF. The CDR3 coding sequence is TGTGCCAGCGCCGACAGGGGGATGAACACTGAAGCTTTCTTT.

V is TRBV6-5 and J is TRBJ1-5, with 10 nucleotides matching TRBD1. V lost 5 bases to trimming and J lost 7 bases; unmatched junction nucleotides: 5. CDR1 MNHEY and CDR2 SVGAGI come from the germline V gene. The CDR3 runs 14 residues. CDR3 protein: CASSRQGALQPQHF. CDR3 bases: TGTGCCAGCAGTCGACAGGGGGCCTTGCAGCCCCAGCATTTT.

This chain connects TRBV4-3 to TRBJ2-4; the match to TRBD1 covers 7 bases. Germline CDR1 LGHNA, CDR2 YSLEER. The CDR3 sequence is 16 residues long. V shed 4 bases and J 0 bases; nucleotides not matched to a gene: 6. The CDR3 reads CASSRGTELAKNIQYF. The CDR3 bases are TGCGCCAGCAGCCGTGGGACAGAACTAGCCAAAAACATTCAGTACTTC.

The CDR3 DNA follows: TGTGCCAGCAGCCTGACGGGACAGGGTAGAGACACCATATATTTT. Protein sequence: CASSLTGQGRDTIYF. The V call is TRBV14, the J call TRBJ1-3; 9 positions agree with TRBD1. Germline V gene sequence: CDR1 SGHDN, CDR2 FVKESK. CDR3 size: 15 residues. Trimming removed 4 bases from V and 8 bases from J; junction bases left unmatched: 9.

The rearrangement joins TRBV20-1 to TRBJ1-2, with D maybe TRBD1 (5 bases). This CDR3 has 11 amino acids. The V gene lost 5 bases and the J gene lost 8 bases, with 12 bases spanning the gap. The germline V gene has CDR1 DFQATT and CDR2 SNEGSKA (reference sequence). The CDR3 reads CSAPGASGYTF. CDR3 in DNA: TGCAGTGCTCCTGGGGCGAGCGGCTACACCTTC.

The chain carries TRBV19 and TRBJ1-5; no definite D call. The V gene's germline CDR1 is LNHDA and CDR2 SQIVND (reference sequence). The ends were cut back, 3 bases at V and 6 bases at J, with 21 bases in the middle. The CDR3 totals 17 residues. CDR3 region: CASSITRSTGRGQPQHF. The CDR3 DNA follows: TGTGCCAGTAGTATTACGAGGAGCACCGGTCGAGGTCAGCCCCAGCATTTT.

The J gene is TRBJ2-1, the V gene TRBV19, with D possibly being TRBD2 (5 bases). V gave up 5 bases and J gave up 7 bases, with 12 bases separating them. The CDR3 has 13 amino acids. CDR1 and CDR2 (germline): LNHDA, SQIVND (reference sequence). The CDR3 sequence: CASSVAGGNEQFF. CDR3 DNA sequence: TGTGCCAGTAGTGTGGCGGGTGGGAATGAGCAGTTCTTC.

The CDR3 coding sequence is TGTGCCATCAGTATTCACAGGGGGCAAGGTGGCTACACCTTC. Translation gives CAISIHRGQGGYTF. The J gene is TRBJ1-2, the V gene TRBV10-3, with 9 bases lining up with TRBD1. The CDR3 extends over 14 amino acids. V lost 5 bases, J lost 7 bases, and 8 bases stayed unmatched. Looked up from germline, CDR1 is ENHRY and CDR2 is SYGVKD.

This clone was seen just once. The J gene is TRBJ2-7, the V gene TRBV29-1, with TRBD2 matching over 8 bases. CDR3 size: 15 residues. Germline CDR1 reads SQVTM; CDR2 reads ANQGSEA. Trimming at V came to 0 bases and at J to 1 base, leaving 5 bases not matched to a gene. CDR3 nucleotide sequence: TGCAGCGTTGAAGAACTGGAGCGGGAGTCCTACGAGCAGTACTTC. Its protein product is CSVEELERESYEQYF.

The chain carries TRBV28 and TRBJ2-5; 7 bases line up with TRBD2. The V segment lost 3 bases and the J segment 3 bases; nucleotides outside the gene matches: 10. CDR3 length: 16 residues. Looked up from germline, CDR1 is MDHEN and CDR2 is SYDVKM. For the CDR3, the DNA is TGTGCCAGCAGTTTTCCGCGGGGCGGGAGTGAAGAGACCCAGTACTTC. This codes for CASSFPRGGSEETQYF.

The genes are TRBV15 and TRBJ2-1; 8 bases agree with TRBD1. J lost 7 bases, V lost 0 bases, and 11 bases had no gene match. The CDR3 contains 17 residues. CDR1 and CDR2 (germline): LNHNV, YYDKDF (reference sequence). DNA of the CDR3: TGTGCCACCAGCAGAGATGAGGCGGACAGGGCAACGAATGAGCAGTTCTTC. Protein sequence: CATSRDEADRATNEQFF. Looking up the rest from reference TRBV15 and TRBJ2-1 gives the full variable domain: DAMVIQNPRYQVTQFGKPVTLSCSQTLNHNVMYWYQQKSSQAPKLLFHYYDKDFNNEADTPDNFQSRRPNTSFCFLDIRSPGLGDTAMYLCATSRDEADRATNEQFFGPGTRLTVL.

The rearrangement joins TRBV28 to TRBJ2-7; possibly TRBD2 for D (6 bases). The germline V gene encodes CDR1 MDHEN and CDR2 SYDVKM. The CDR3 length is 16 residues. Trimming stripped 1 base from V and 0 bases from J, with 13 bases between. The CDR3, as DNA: TGTGCCAGCAGTTTATTCTTTAAGGAGGGCTCCTACGAGCAGTACTTC. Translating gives CASSLFFKEGSYEQYF.

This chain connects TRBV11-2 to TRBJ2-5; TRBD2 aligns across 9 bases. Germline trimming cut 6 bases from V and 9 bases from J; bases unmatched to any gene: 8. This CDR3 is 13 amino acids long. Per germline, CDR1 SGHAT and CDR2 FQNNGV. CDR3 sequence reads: CASRTSGSAAQYF. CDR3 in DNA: TGTGCCAGCAGAACTAGCGGGTCGGCGGCCCAGTACTTC. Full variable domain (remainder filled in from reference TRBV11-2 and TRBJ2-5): EAGVAQSPRYKIIEKRQSVAFWCNPISGHATLYWYQQILGQGPKLLIQFQNNGVVDDSQLPKDRFSAERLKGVDSTLKIQPAKLEDSAVYLCASRTSGSAAQYFGPGTRLLVL.

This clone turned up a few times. The CDR3: CASSSRGLGNQPQHF. CDR3 nucleotide sequence: TGTGCCAGCAGTTCTAGGGGGCTTGGCAATCAGCCCCAGCATTTT. This sequence joins TRBV28 and TRBJ1-5; 7 bases are shared with TRBD1. The ends lost 4 bases at V and 2 bases at J; junction bases unmatched: 5. CDR3 size: 15 residues. In germline, CDR1 is MDHEN, CDR2 SYDVKM.

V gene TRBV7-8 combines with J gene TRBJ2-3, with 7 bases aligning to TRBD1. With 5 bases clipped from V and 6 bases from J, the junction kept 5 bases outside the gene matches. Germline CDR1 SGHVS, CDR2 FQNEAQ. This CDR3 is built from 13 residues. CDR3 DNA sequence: TGTGCCAGCAGCCCCCGACAGGGCGATACGCAGTATTTT. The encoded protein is CASSPRQGDTQYF.

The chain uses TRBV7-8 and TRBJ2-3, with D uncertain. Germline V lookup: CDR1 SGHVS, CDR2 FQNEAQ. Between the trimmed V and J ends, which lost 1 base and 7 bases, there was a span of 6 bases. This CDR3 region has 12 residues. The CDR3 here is CASSLGANTQYF. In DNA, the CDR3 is TGTGCCAGCAGCTTAGGGGCTAATACGCAGTATTTT. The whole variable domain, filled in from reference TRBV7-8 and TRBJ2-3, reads GAGVSQSPRYKVAKRGQDVALRCDPISGHVSLFWYQQALGQGPEFLTYFQNEAQLDKSGLPSDRFFAERPEGSVSTLKIQRTQQEDSAVYLCASSLGANTQYFGPGTRLTVL.

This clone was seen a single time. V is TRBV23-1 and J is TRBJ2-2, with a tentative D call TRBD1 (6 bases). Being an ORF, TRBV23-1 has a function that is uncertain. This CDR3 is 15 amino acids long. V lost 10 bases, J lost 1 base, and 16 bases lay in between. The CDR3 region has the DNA TGCGCCACCAAAAACAGGGTCCAGAACACCGGGGAGCTGTTTTTT. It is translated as CATKNRVQNTGELFF.